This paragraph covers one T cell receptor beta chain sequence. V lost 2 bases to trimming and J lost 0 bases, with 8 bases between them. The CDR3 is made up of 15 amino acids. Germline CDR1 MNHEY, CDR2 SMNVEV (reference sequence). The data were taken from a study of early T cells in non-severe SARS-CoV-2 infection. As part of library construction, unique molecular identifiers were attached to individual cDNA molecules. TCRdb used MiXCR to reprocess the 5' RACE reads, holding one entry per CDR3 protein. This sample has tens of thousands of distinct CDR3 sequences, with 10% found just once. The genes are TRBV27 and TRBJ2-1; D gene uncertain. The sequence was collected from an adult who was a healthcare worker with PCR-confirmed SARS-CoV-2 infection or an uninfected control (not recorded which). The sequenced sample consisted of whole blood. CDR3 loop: CASSLIRTSYNEQFF. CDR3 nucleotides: TGTGCCAGCAGTTTAATTAGGACCTCCTACAATGAGCAGTTCTTC.